This TCR beta chain was captured in a study of T-cell reconstitution after alpha-beta-depleted transplantation in children. The study, taken as a whole, reports: Diversity and T-cell counts at one year after transplant derived mostly from new T cells.

Regarding this clonotype: The antigen remains undetermined.

The library targeted TCRbeta and was prepared with unique molecular identifiers. TCRdb fed the PCR reads into MiXCR, producing one record per CDR3 protein. The profile shows some 830,000 distinct CDR3 sequences, around 15% of them singletons. The CDR3 is made up of 19 amino acids. Per germline, CDR1 LGHNA and CDR2 YNFKEQ. V trimming: 3 bases; J trimming: 0 bases; junction bases outside the gene matches: 11. The starting material was PBMCs, mostly from graft donor cells, obtained 360 days after TCRalphabeta/CD19-depleted stem cell transplant. The chain couples TRBV4-2 to TRBJ1-4; 9 bases match TRBD1. The TCR sequence derives from a male patient under 18 who had a stem cell transplant for acute lymphoblastic leukemia, so the T cells may come from the graft donor. CDR3 sequence: CASSHPPEGQGATNEKLFF. DNA of the CDR3: TGTGCCAGCAGCCATCCCCCCGAGGGACAGGGTGCAACTAATGAAAAACTGTTTTTT.